This T cell receptor beta chain appears in the sequencing data of a study of OX40 agonist ivuxolimab in advanced cancers. Study details: Given to patients was ivuxolimab, an agonistic anti-OX40 (CD134) antibody.

V lost 0 bases to trimming and J lost 5 bases; unmatched junction nucleotides: 4. This CDR3 has 15 residues. The germline gives CDR1 SGHRS, CDR2 YFSETQ. Measured with immunoSEQ multiplex PCR; TCRdb has only the in-frame clones, and not every one. The table records about 95,000 clones, 75% to 95% of them present only once. Researchers took blood at baseline, on cycle 4 day 1, and on cycle 7 day 1. This clonotype was obtained from an adult with an advanced solid tumor such as melanoma, head and neck, liver or kidney cancer. The chain combines TRBV5-1 with TRBJ1-4; 7 bases are a match to TRBD1. Specimen: CD4+ or CD8+ T cells sorted from blood, collected in a trial of the OX40 agonist ivuxolimab. The CDR3 nucleotides read TGCGCCAGCAGCTTGGCGACAGGGTCGAATGAAAAACTGTTTTTT. This encodes CASSLATGSNEKLFF.